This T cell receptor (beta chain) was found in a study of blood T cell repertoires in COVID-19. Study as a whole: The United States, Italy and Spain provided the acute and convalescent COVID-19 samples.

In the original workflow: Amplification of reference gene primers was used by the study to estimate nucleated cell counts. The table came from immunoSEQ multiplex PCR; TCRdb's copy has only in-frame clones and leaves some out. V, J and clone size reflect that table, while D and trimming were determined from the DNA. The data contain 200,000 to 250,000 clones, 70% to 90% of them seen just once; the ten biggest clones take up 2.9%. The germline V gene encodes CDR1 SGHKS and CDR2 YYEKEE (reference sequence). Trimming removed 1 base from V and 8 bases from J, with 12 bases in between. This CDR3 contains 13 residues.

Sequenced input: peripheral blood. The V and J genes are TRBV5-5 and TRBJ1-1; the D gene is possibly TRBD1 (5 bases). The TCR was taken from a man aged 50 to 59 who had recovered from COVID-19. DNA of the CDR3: TGTGCCAGCAGCTTGATGGGGCGATCAGAAGCTTTCTTT. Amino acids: CASSLMGRSEAFF.